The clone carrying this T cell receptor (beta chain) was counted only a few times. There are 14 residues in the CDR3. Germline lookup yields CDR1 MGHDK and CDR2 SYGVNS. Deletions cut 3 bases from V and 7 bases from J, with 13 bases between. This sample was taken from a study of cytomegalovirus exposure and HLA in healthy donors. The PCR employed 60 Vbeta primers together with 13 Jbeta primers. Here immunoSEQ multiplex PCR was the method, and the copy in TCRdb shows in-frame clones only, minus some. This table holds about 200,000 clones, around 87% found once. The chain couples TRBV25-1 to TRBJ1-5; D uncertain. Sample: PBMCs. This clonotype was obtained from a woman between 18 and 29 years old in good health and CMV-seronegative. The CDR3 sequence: CASSESGLGQPQHF. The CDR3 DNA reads TGTGCCAGCAGTGAGTCGGGGTTGGGCCAGCCCCAGCATTTT. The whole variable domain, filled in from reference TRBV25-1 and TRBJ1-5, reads EADIYQTPRYLVIGTGKKITLECSQTMGHDKMYWYQQDPGMELHLIHYSYGVNSTEKGDLSSESTVSRIRTEHFPLTLESARPSHTSQYLCASSESGLGQPQHFGDGTRLSIL.